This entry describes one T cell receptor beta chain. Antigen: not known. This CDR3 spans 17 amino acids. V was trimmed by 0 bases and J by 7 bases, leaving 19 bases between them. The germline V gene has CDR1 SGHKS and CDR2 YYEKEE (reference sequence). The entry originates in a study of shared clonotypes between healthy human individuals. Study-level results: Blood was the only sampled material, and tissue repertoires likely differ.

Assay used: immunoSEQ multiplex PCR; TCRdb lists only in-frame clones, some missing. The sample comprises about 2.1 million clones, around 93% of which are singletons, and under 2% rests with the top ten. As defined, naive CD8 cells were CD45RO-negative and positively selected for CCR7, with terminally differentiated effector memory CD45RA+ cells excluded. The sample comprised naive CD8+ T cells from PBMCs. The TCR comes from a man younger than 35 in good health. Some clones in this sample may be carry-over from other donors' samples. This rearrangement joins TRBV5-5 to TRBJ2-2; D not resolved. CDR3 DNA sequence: TGTGCCAGCAGCTTGGTAGCAGCCGTGGTATATTACGGGGAGCTGTTTTTT. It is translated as CASSLVAAVVYYGELFF.